The 13 T cell receptor beta chains presented below share a single source sample, sequenced in a study of CD8 T cells in Susac syndrome. RNA, at about 0.45 to 1 ug, was reverse transcribed with random hexamers. In TCRdb, the immunoSEQ multiplex PCR reads were re-called with MiXCR into one record per CDR3 protein. The sample comprises about 180,000 distinct CDR3 sequences, 90% to 95% of which are singletons, and less than 0.2% rests with the top ten. Sequencing was done on a sample of CD8+ T cells from PBMCs. Source of these receptors: a human donor with multiple sclerosis.

The genes are TRBV30 and TRBJ2-1, with 8 bases aligning to TRBD1. From germline, CDR1 is GTSNPN and CDR2 SVGIG (reference sequence). With V trimmed by 8 bases and J by 2 bases, 5 bases remained unmatched. CDR3 size: 13 residues. The CDR3 loop is CAGQGVAYNEQFF. The CDR3, as DNA: TGTGCCGGACAGGGTGTCGCCTACAATGAGCAGTTCTTC.

V usage is TRBV9 and J usage is TRBJ2-7, with 7 bases lining up with TRBD1. This CDR3 region has 15 residues. Looked up from germline, CDR1 is SGDLS and CDR2 is YYNGEE. The V and J ends lost 1 base and 3 bases, in that order; junction bases with no gene match: 7. CDR3 DNA: TGTGCCAGCAGCGTAACCGGGACAGCATTCTACGAGCAGTACTTC. Translating gives CASSVTGTAFYEQYF. Supplemented by reference TRBV9 and TRBJ2-7, the full variable domain reads DSGVTQTPKHLITATGQRVTLRCSPRSGDLSVYWYQQSLDQGLQFLIQYYNGEERAKGNILERFSAQQFPDLHSELNLSSLELGDSALYFCASSVTGTAFYEQYFGPGTRLTVT.

This rearrangement joins TRBV4-1 to TRBJ2-7; D unclear. With 1 base removed from V and 3 bases from J, the gap between germline ends came to 13 bases. Looked up from germline, CDR1 is MGHRA and CDR2 is YSYEKL. This CDR3 comprises 15 residues. The CDR3 here is CASSQGTTPSYEQYF. CDR3 in DNA: TGCGCCAGCAGCCAAGGCACAACGCCCAGCTACGAGCAGTACTTC.

This chain uses TRBV13 with TRBJ1-1, with a weak D call TRBD1 (5 bases). Trimming cost V 5 bases and J 7 bases, with 11 bases left between them. Germline V gene sequence: CDR1 PRHDT, CDR2 FYEKMQ (reference sequence). The CDR3 is made up of 12 amino acids. CDR3 residues: CASSRTGNEAFF. CDR3 bases: TGTGCCAGCAGCCGTACAGGTAATGAAGCTTTCTTT.

This sequence joins TRBV27 and TRBJ1-1; D perhaps matches TRBD1 (5 bases). V was shortened by 2 bases and J by 4 bases, with 14 bases between the two germline ends. Germline loops: CDR1 MNHEY, CDR2 SMNVEV (reference sequence). This CDR3 has 15 residues. The CDR3 spells CASSLGARGSTEAFF. The DNA of the CDR3 is TGTGCCAGCAGTTTAGGGGCCCGGGGATCCACTGAAGCTTTCTTT.

The rearrangement joins TRBV28 to TRBJ2-7; 10 nucleotides match TRBD1. The J segment lost 5 bases and the V segment lost 2 bases, leaving 9 bases of the junction unmatched. The CDR3 is 16 amino acids. Per germline, CDR1 MDHEN and CDR2 SYDVKM. The chain's CDR3 is CASSLGYGGQGHEQYF. In nucleotides, the CDR3 is TGTGCCAGCAGTTTAGGGTATGGGGGACAGGGGCACGAGCAGTACTTC.

The chain is built from TRBV20-1 and TRBJ2-1; 10 nucleotides match TRBD1. Trimming took 6 bases from V and 14 from J; bases not matched to a gene: 7. CDR3 size: 11 residues. Germline assignment: CDR1 DFQATT and CDR2 SNEGSKA (reference sequence). CDR3 in DNA: TGCAGTGCACGGGACAGGGGTCAAAAGTTCTTC. This gives the protein CSARDRGQKFF.

The chain couples TRBV7-9 to TRBJ2-7; TRBD1 matches 9 bases. CDR1 and CDR2 from the germline V gene are SEHNR and FQNEAQ (reference sequence). This CDR3 spans 14 amino acids. With 5 bases clipped from V and 3 bases from J, the junction kept 5 bases outside the gene matches. This CDR3 is CASSDADRGYEQYF. The CDR3, as DNA: TGTGCCAGCAGCGACGCGGACAGGGGCTACGAGCAGTACTTC.

In its sample, this clonotype was seen once. DNA of the CDR3: TGTGCCATCAGTGAGTGGCACAGGCCAGGGGCCAAAAACATTCAGTACTTC. It yields the protein CAISEWHRPGAKNIQYF. The J gene is TRBJ2-4, the V gene TRBV10-3; a possible D gene is TRBD1 (5 bases). Germline CDR1 is ENHRY and CDR2 is SYGVKD. V dropped 1 base and J dropped 1 base, with 14 bases sitting between them. CDR3 length: 17 amino acids.

V and J are TRBV20-1 and TRBJ2-3; TRBD2 agrees at 11 bases. Germline CDR1 DFQATT, CDR2 SNEGSKA (reference sequence). The trim removed 6 bases at V and 2 bases at J, leaving 4 bases unmatched. The CDR3 has 14 amino acids. For the CDR3, the DNA is TGCAGTGCGGGGACTAGCGGAGCCACAGATACGCAGTATTTT. Its translation: CSAGTSGATDTQYF.

The J gene is TRBJ2-1, the V gene TRBV28; no clear D gene. CDR3 length: 15 amino acids. Germline lookup yields CDR1 MDHEN and CDR2 SYDVKM. V shed 2 bases and J shed 0 bases, with 8 bases lying between them. The CDR3 sequence: CASSLSPSSYNEQFF. CDR3 DNA: TGTGCCAGCAGTTTAAGCCCTAGCTCCTACAATGAGCAGTTCTTC.

The chain is built from TRBV19 and TRBJ2-1; D is perhaps TRBD1 (6 bases). Trimming took 2 bases from V and 6 from J, leaving 11 bases between them. The CDR3 runs 14 residues. Per germline, CDR1 LNHDA and CDR2 SQIVND (reference sequence). Here the CDR3 reads CASSIRGSLNEQFF. Here the CDR3 DNA reads TGTGCCAGTAGTATAAGGGGGAGTCTCAATGAGCAGTTCTTC.

The V and J genes are TRBV28 and TRBJ1-1; the D is unclear. V lost 4 bases and J 4 bases, leaving 7 bases between the germline ends. Germline assignment: CDR1 MDHEN and CDR2 SYDVKM. The CDR3 extends over 12 amino acids. CDR3: CASSWPGTEAFF. DNA of the CDR3: TGTGCCAGCAGTTGGCCGGGCACTGAAGCTTTCTTT. Using reference TRBV28 and TRBJ1-1 for the parts outside the CDR3, the full variable domain is DVKVTQSSRYLVKRTGEKVFLECVQDMDHENMFWYRQDPGLGLRLIYFSYDVKMKEKGDIPEGYSVSREKKERFSLILESASTNQTSMYLCASSWPGTEAFFGQGTRLTVV.